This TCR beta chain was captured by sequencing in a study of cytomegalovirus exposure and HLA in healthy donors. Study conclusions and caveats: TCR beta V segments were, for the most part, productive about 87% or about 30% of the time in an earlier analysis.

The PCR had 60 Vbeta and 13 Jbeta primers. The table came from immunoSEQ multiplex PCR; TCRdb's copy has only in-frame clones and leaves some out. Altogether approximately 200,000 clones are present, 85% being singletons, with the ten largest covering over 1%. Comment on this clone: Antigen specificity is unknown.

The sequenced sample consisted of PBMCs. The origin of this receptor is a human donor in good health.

CDR3 region: CASSERKGGTYNEQFF. The CDR3 DNA sequence: TGTGCCAGCAGTGAAAGGAAGGGGGGGACCTACAATGAGCAGTTCTTC. The chain employs TRBV2 and TRBJ2-1; possibly TRBD2 for D (7 bases). Looked up from germline, CDR1 is SNHLY and CDR2 is FYNNEI. Trimming pared 2 bases from V and 2 bases from J, leaving 13 bases between. This CDR3 has 16 amino acids.